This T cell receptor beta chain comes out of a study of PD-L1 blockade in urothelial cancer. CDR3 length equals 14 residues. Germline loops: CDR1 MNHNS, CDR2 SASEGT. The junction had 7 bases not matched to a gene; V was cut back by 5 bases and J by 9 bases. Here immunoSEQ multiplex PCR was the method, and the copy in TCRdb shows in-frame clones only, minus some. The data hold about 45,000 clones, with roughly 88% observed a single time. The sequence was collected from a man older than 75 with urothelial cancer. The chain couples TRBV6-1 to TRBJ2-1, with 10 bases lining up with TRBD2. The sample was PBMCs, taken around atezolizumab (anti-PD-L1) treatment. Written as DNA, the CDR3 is TGTGCCAGCAGTAAAGGACTAGCGGTCTCTGAGCAGTTCTTC. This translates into CASSKGLAVSEQFF.